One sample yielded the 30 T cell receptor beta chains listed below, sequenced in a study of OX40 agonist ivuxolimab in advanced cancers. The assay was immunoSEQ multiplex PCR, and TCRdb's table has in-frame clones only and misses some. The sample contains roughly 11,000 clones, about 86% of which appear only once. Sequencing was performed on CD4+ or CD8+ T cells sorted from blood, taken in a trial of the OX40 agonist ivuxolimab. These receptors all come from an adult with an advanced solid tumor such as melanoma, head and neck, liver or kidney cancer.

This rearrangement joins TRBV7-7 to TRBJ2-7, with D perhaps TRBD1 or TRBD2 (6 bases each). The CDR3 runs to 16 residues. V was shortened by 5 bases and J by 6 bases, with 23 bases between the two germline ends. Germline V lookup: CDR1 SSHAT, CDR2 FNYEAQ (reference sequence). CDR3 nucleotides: TGTGCCAGCAGCCCCCTCGACGGGGGCGCAGCGGCCGAGCAGTACTTC. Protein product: CASSPLDGGAAAEQYF.

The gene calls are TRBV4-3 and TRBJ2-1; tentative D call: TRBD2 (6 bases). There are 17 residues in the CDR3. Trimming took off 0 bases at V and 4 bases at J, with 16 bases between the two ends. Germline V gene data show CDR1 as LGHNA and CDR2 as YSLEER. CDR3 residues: CASSQEPSLATYNEQFF. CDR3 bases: TGCGCCAGCAGCCAAGAGCCGAGTCTAGCGACATACAATGAGCAGTTCTTC.

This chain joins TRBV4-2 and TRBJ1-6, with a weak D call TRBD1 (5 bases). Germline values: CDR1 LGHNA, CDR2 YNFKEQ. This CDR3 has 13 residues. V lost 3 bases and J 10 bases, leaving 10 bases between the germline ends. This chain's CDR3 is CASSQQGNSPLHF. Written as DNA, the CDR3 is TGTGCCAGCAGCCAGCAGGGTAACTCACCCCTCCACTTT.

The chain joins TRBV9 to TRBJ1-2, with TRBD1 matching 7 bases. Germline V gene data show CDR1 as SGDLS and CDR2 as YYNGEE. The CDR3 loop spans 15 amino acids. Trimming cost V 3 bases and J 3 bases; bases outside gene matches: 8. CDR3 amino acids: CASSAAGQAYYGYTF. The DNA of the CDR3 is TGTGCCAGCAGCGCAGCAGGACAGGCCTACTATGGCTACACCTTC.

The CDR3 spells CASKGSLLNTEAFF. CDR3 DNA sequence: TGTGCCAGCAAAGGGTCCCTCTTGAACACTGAAGCTTTCTTT. V usage is TRBV6-5 and J usage is TRBJ1-1; D is unclear. Trimming shortened V by 7 bases and J by 0 bases, and 12 bases separated the two germline ends. The germline V gene encodes CDR1 MNHEY and CDR2 SVGAGI. The CDR3 length is 14 residues.

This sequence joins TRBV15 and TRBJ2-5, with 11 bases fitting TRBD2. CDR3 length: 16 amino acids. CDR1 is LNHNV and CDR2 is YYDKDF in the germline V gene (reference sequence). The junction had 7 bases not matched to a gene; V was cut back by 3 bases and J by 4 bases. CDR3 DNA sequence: TGTGCCACCAGCAGGAATAGCGGGAGGGGGTCAGAGACCCAGTACTTC. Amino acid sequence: CATSRNSGRGSETQYF.

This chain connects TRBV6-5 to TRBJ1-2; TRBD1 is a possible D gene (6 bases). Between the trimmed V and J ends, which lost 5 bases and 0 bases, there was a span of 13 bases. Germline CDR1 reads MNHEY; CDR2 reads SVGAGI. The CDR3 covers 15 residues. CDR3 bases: TGTGCCAGCAGTCGGGGGGCCCCAGCTAACTATGGCTACACCTTC. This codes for CASSRGAPANYGYTF.

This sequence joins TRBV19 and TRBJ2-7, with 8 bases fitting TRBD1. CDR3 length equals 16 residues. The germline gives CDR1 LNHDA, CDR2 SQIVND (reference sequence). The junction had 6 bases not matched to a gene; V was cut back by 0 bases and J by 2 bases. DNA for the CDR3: TGTGCCAGTAGTATAGATGGGACAGGCGTAACCTACGAGCAGTACTTC. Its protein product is CASSIDGTGVTYEQYF.

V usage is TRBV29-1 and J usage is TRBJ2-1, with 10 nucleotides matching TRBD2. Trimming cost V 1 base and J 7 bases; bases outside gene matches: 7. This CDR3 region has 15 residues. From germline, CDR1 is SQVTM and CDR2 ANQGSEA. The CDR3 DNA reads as TGCAGCGTTGAAGGGACTAGCGGCCCCCGGAATGAGCAGTTCTTC. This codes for CSVEGTSGPRNEQFF.

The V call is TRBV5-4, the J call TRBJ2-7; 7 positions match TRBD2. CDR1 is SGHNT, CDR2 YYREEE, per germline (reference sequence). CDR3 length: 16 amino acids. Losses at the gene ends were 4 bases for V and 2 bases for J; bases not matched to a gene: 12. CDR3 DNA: TGTGCCAGCAGCCACAGAGGGGAGGGCGAACCCTACGAGCAGTACTTC. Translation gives CASSHRGEGEPYEQYF.

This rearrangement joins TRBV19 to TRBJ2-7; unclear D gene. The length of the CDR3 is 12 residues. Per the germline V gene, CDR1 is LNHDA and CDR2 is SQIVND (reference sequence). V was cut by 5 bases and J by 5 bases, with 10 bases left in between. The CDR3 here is CASSQIRNEQYF. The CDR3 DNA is TGTGCCAGTAGTCAAATCAGGAACGAGCAGTACTTC.

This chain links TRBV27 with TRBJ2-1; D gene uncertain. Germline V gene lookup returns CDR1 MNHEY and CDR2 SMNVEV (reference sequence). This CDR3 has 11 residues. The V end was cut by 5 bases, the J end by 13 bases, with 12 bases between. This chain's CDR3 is CASSPGYEQFF. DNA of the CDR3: TGTGCCAGCAGTCCTGGATACGAACAGTTCTTC.

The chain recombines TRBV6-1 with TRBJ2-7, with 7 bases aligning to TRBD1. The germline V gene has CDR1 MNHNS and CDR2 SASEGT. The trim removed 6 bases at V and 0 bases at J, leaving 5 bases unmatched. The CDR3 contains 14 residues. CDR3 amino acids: CASSRQGYSYEQYF. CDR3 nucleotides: TGTGCCAGCAGCCGACAGGGATACTCCTACGAGCAGTACTTC.

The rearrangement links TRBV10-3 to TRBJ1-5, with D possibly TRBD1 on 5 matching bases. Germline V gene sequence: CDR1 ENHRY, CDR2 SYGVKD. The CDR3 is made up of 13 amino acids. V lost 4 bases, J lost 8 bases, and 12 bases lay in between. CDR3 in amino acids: CAISGGGKEPQHF. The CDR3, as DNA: TGTGCCATCAGTGGGGGGGGGAAGGAGCCCCAGCATTTT.

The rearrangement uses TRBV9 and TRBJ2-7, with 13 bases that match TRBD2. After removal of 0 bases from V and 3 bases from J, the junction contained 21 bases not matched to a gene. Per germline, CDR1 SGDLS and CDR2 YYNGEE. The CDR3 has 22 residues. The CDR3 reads CASSVVGDRGTTGTSGNYEQYF. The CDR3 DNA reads TGTGCCAGCAGCGTAGTGGGGGACAGGGGGACTACCGGGACTAGCGGGAACTACGAGCAGTACTTC.

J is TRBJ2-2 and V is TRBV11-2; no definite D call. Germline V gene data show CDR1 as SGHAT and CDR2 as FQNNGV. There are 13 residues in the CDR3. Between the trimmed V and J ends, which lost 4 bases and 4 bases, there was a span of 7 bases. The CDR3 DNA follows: TGTGCCAGCAGCTCCCTCCTCACCGGGGAGCTGTTTTTT. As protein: CASSSLLTGELFF.

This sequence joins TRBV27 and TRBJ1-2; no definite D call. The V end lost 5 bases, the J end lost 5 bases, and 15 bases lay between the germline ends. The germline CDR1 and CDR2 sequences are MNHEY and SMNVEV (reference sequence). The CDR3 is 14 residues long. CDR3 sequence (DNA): TGTGCCAGCAGTCCGAGGGAAAACCTATATGGCTACACCTTC. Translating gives CASSPRENLYGYTF.

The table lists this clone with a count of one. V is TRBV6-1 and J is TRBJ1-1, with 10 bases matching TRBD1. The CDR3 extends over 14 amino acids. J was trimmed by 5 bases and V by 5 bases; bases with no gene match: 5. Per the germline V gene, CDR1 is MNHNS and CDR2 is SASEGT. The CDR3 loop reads CASSTRGQGTEAFF. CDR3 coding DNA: TGTGCCAGCAGTACTAGGGGACAGGGGACTGAAGCTTTCTTT.

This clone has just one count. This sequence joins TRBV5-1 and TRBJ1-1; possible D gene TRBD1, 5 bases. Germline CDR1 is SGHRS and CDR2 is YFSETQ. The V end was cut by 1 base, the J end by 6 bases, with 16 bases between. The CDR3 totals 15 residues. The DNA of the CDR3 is TGCGCCAGCAGCTTGTCGCCGGGGGAATCGCCTGAAGCTTTCTTT. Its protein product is CASSLSPGESPEAFF.

The CDR3 here is CASSVSGATNEKLFF. In DNA form, the CDR3 reads TGTGCCAGCAGCGTATCAGGGGCAACTAATGAAAAACTGTTTTTT. The chain has TRBV9 and TRBJ1-4; D is perhaps TRBD1 (6 bases). V was trimmed by 1 base and J by 0 bases, leaving 7 bases between them. This CDR3 contains 15 residues. CDR1 is SGDLS, CDR2 YYNGEE, per germline.

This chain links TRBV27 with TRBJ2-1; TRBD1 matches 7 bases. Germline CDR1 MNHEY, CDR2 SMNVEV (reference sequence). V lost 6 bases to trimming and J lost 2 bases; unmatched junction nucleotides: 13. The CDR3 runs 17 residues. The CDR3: CASRKIRAQGAYNEQFF. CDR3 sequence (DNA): TGTGCCAGCAGAAAAATTCGCGCCCAGGGGGCCTACAATGAGCAGTTCTTC.

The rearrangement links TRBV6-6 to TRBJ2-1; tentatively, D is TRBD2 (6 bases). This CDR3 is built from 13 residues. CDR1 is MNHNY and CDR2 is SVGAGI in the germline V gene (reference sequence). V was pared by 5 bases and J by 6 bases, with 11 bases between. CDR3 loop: CASSSGRGNEQFF. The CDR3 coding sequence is TGTGCCAGCAGTAGCGGGCGGGGCAATGAGCAGTTCTTC.

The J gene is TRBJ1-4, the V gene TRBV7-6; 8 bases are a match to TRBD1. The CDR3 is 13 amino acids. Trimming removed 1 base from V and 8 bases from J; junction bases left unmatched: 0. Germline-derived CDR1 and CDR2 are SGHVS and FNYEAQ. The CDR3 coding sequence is TGTGCCAGCAGCTTAGGGACAGGGGAAAAACTGTTTTTT. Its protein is CASSLGTGEKLFF.

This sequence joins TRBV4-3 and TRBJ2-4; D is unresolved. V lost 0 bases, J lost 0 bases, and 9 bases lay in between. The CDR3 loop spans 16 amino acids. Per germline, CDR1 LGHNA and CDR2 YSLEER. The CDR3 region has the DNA TGCGCCAGCAGCCAAGACCAGATCCTAGCCAAAAACATTCAGTACTTC. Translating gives CASSQDQILAKNIQYF.

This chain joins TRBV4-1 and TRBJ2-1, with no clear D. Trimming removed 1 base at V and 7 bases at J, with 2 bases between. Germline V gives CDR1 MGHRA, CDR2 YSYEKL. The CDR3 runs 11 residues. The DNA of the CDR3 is TGCGCCAGCAGCCAAGGTAATGAGCAGTTCTTC. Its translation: CASSQGNEQFF.

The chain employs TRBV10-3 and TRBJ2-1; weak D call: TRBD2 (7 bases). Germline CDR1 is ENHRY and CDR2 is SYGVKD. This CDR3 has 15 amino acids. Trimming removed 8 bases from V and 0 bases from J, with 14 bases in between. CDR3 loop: CAIGGGLGSYNEQFF. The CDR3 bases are TGTGCCATCGGGGGGGGCCTGGGCTCCTACAATGAGCAGTTCTTC.

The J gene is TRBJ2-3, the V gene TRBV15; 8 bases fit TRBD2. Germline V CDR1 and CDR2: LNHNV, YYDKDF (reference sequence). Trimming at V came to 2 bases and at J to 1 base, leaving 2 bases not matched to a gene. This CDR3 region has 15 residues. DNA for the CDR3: TGTGCCACCAGCAGATCGGGACTAGGCACAGATACGCAGTATTTT. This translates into CATSRSGLGTDTQYF.

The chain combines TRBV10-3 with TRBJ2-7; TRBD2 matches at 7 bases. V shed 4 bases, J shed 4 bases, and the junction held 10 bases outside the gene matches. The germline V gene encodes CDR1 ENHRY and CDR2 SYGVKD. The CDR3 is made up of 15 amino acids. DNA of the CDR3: TGTGCCATCAGTGGGGCGGGAGACCCAGTGTACGAGCAGTACTTC. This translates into CAISGAGDPVYEQYF.

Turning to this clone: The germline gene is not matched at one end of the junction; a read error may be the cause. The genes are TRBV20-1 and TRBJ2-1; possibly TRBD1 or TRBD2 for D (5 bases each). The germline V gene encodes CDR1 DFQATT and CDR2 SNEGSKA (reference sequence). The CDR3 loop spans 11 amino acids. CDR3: CSASPRDAPLF. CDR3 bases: TGCAGTGCTAGTCCCCGGGACGCCCCGCTCTTC.

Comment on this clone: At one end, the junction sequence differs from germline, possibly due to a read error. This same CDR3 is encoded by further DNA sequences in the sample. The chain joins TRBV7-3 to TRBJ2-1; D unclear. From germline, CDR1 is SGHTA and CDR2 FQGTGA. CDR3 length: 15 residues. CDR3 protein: CASSSSSSSYNEQFF. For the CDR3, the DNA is TGTGCCAGCAGCTCTTCGAGTAGCTCCTACAATGAGCAATTCTTC.